A selection of T cell receptor beta chains follows, all from one sample in a study of cytomegalovirus exposure and HLA in healthy donors. Data came from immunoSEQ multiplex PCR; TCRdb stores just in-frame clones and leaves some out. The data show about 190,000 clones, 70% to 75% seen once. Sequenced sample: PBMCs. Receptor source: a young man in good health and CMV-seropositive. CDR3s include the opening cysteine and the closing phenylalanine or tryptophan. The order of the fields is CDR3 protein, V gene, clone size, J gene. Size is omitted from some rows. Given values are once, few, many or a class for expanded clones.

CDR3: CASSSGTFYEQYF
V: TRBV4-3
size: .
J: TRBJ2-7

CDR3: CASAERSGNTGELFF
V: TRBV5-1
size: few
J: TRBJ2-2

CDR3: CASSVGPDTQYF
V: TRBV9
size: few
J: TRBJ2-3

CDR3: CASSQSGQFSYEQYF
V: TRBV14
size: few
J: TRBJ2-7

CDR3: CATSSWTGEGKNIQYF
V: TRBV15
size: .
J: TRBJ2-4

CDR3: CASRGRDRGGTEAFF
V: TRBV6-1
size: .
J: TRBJ1-1

CDR3: CASSEGGYSYNEQFF
V: TRBV25-1
size: .
J: TRBJ2-1

CDR3: CASSVVLPGHLEEWETQYF
V: TRBV9
size: .
J: TRBJ2-5

CDR3: CASSFQAGGPYEQFF
V: TRBV7-3
size: .
J: TRBJ2-1

CDR3: CASRGRLAGGPYEQYF
V: TRBV28
size: .
J: TRBJ2-7

CDR3: CSVLGQGPGSEQFF
V: TRBV29-1
size: .
J: TRBJ2-1

CDR3: CASSQDGAGGPGEQYF
V: TRBV4-3
size: .
J: .

CDR3: CASSPGGGQGYEQYF
V: TRBV6-5
size: .
J: TRBJ2-7

CDR3: CASSPTSGSYEQYF
V: TRBV28
size: once
J: TRBJ2-7

CDR3: CASSAGTAGYGYTF
V: TRBV9
size: .
J: TRBJ1-2

CDR3: CASSLIQGFGYTF
V: TRBV7-9
size: .
J: TRBJ1-2

CDR3: CASNSQGNQPQHF
V: TRBV28
size: .
J: TRBJ1-5

CDR3: CASSLRQGGTGELFF
V: TRBV5-4
size: .
J: TRBJ2-2

CDR3: CASSLGGTESNYGYTF
V: TRBV5-4
size: .
J: TRBJ1-2

CDR3: CASSRSGRGTDTQYF
V: TRBV6-5
size: .
J: TRBJ2-3

CDR3: CASSLVWAGGPANTGELFF
V: TRBV7-6
size: .
J: TRBJ2-2

CDR3: CAISESGGLAGGGQYF
V: TRBV6-1
size: .
J: TRBJ2-5